One sample yielded the 30 T cell receptor beta chains listed below, sequenced in a study of CD8 T cells in ankylosing spondylitis. A single record per CDR3 protein comes from TCRdb applying MiXCR to the 5' RACE reads. The profile covers 470,000 or so distinct CDR3 sequences, with roughly 27% appearing a single time and about 0.92% taken by the ten largest. General study points: What appeared characteristic of ankylosing spondylitis blood was a TCR beta motif of eight highly homologous variants.

The antigens these receptors bind are not known. The sample taken for sequencing was blood, either unsorted or a sorted T cell fraction (not recorded which). The receptors come from a male donor with ankylosing spondylitis.

This clonotype was counted between two and nine times. This chain links TRBV19 with TRBJ2-3, with 13 bases lining up with TRBD2. The CDR3 is 15 residues long. The germline V gene encodes CDR1 LNHDA and CDR2 SQIVND (reference sequence). V dropped 6 bases and J dropped 2; count of bases not matched to a gene: 2. The DNA of the CDR3 is TGTGCCAGTAGCACTAGCGGGAGGGTCACAGATACGCAGTATTTT. This sequence encodes CASSTSGRVTDTQYF.

The chain is built from TRBV12-3 or TRBV12-4 and TRBJ2-7; either TRBD1 or TRBD2 may fit D (5 bases each). The CDR3 totals 14 residues. The germline V and J ends were trimmed by 4 bases and 6 bases, with 16 bases remaining between them. CDR3 amino acids: CASSSLGTLGEQYF. In DNA form, the CDR3 reads TGTGCCAGCAGTTCCCTCGGGACCCTGGGCGAGCAGTACTTC.

V gene TRBV4-1 combines with J gene TRBJ1-5, with D perhaps matching TRBD1 (5 bases). The germline gives CDR1 MGHRA, CDR2 YSYEKL. Trimming took 0 bases from V and 12 from J, leaving 12 bases between them. The CDR3 runs 13 residues. The CDR3 DNA follows: TGCGCCAGCAGCCAAGATTTAGGGGCACTCCAGCATTTT. Its protein is CASSQDLGALQHF.

The chain is built from TRBV15 and TRBJ2-7; TRBD2 is a possible D gene (5 bases). Germline loops: CDR1 LNHNV, CDR2 YYDKDF (reference sequence). The CDR3 is 12 residues long. V lost 0 bases, J lost 6 bases, and 6 bases lay in between. The CDR3 region is CATSRDRGEQYF. In nucleotides, the CDR3 is TGTGCCACCAGCAGAGATCGGGGCGAGCAGTACTTC.

The V call is TRBV6-1, the J call TRBJ2-2; 9 bases match TRBD2. V gave up 8 bases and J gave up 7 bases; unmatched junction bases: 11. Per the germline V gene, CDR1 is MNHNS and CDR2 is SASEGT. CDR3 size: 15 residues. CDR3: CASGEQREVVGELFF. The CDR3 DNA follows: TGTGCCAGCGGGGAACAGCGGGAGGTTGTCGGGGAGCTGTTTTTT.

This clonotype has only a few counts. The gene calls are TRBV12-3 or TRBV12-4 and TRBJ2-2; D is uncertain. The CDR3 covers 15 residues. V gave up 7 bases and J gave up 6 bases, with 18 bases separating them. For the CDR3, the DNA is TGTGCCAGCACCCCCGCAACTTCTGGGGCCGGGGAGCTGTTTTTT. It translates to CASTPATSGAGELFF.

V gene TRBV5-1 combines with J gene TRBJ2-7, with D perhaps TRBD1 (5 bases). Germline assignment: CDR1 SGHRS and CDR2 YFSETQ. V lost 0 bases and J lost 3, with 13 bases in between. The CDR3 loop spans 15 amino acids. The CDR3 loop is CASSLVQGANYEQYF. In DNA form, the CDR3 reads TGCGCCAGCAGCTTGGTGCAAGGGGCGAACTACGAGCAGTACTTC. Full variable domain (missing parts from reference TRBV5-1 and TRBJ2-7): KAGVTQTPRYLIKTRGQQVTLSCSPISGHRSVSWYQQTPGQGLQFLFEYFSETQRNKGNFPGRFSGRQFSNSRSEMNVSTLELGDSALYLCASSLVQGANYEQYFGPGTRLTVT.

V and J are TRBV7-9 and TRBJ2-1; the match to TRBD1 covers 7 bases. V was pared by 4 bases and J by 5 bases, with 8 bases of the junction left unmatched. The CDR3 covers 15 residues. Germline-derived CDR1 and CDR2 are SEHNR and FQNEAQ (reference sequence). CDR3 in amino acids: CASSSRGTAHNEQFF. CDR3 bases: TGTGCCAGCAGCTCCAGGGGGACGGCTCACAATGAGCAGTTCTTC.

V is TRBV5-6 and J is TRBJ2-1, with 9 positions matching TRBD1. Germline values: CDR1 SGHDT, CDR2 YYEEEE. The length of the CDR3 is 15 residues. V trimming: 4 bases; J trimming: 5 bases; junction bases outside the gene matches: 7. CDR3 DNA: TGTGCCAGCAGCGGAGGGACAGGGAGGAACAATGAGCAGTTCTTC. It yields the protein CASSGGTGRNNEQFF.

The rearrangement links TRBV30 to TRBJ2-7; D may be TRBD2 (7 bases). This CDR3 is 13 amino acids long. Looked up from germline, CDR1 is GTSNPN and CDR2 is SVGIG (reference sequence). Trimming pared 3 bases from V and 7 bases from J, leaving 16 bases between. CDR3: CAWSELRGGEQYF. The DNA of the CDR3 is TGTGCCTGGAGCGAATTGAGGGGGGGTGAGCAGTACTTC.

V gene TRBV20-1 combines with J gene TRBJ1-4; D is unclear. The CDR3 has 13 amino acids. Germline V CDR1 and CDR2: DFQATT, SNEGSKA (reference sequence). V lost 5 bases and J lost 2, with 9 bases in between. The CDR3 region has the DNA TGCAGTGCTCCTGGACGGACTAATGAAAAACTGTTTTTT. It yields the protein CSAPGRTNEKLFF.

V usage is TRBV25-1 and J usage is TRBJ1-2; D is uncertain. Germline V gene data show CDR1 as MGHDK and CDR2 as SYGVNS. V was clipped by 7 bases and J by 6 bases, with 15 bases between them. The CDR3 totals 13 residues. DNA for the CDR3: TGTGCCAGCAACGACAAGGAAAGGGATGGCTACACCTTC. Translated, it gives CASNDKERDGYTF.

This clonotype was counted a few times. The chain combines TRBV24-1 with TRBJ2-1; D gene ambiguous. Germline assignment: CDR1 KGHDR and CDR2 SFDVKD. CDR3 length equals 15 residues. V was clipped by 4 bases and J by 5 bases, with 14 bases between them. CDR3 in DNA: TGTGCCACCAGTGACGCTTACACACCTGACAATGAGCAGTTCTTC. Encoded protein: CATSDAYTPDNEQFF.

The rearrangement joins TRBV3-1 to TRBJ2-2, with D perhaps TRBD2 (6 bases). Trimming removed 3 bases from V and 5 bases from J, with 13 bases in between. Germline V gene lookup returns CDR1 LGHDT and CDR2 YNNKEL (reference sequence). There are 15 residues in the CDR3. The CDR3 protein is CASSHEPGVTGELFF. CDR3 in DNA: TGTGCCAGCAGCCATGAACCGGGGGTAACCGGGGAGCTGTTTTTT. Based on the CDR3 plus reference TRBV3-1 and TRBJ2-2, the full variable domain is DTAVSQTPKYLVTQMGNDKSIKCEQNLGHDTMYWYKQDSKKFLKIMFSYNNKELIINETVPNRFSPKSPDKAHLNLHINSLELGDSAVYFCASSHEPGVTGELFFGEGSRLTVL.

This chain joins TRBV4-2 and TRBJ1-2; D unclear. Trimming cost V 2 bases and J 4 bases, with 14 bases left between them. CDR3 length equals 15 residues. The germline CDR1 and CDR2 sequences are LGHNA and YNFKEQ. This CDR3 is CASSQSRTDGYGYTF. CDR3 nucleotide sequence: TGTGCCAGCAGCCAATCCCGGACGGATGGCTATGGCTACACCTTC.

The chain employs TRBV20-1 and TRBJ2-7, with TRBD2 matching 8 bases. The germline V gene encodes CDR1 DFQATT and CDR2 SNEGSKA (reference sequence). This CDR3 contains 14 residues. V lost 5 bases to trimming and J lost 3 bases; unmatched junction nucleotides: 9. The CDR3 loop is CSAPSGRAFYEQYF. CDR3 DNA: TGCAGTGCTCCCAGCGGGAGAGCATTCTACGAGCAGTACTTC.

The rearrangement links TRBV20-1 to TRBJ1-1, with D unresolved. The CDR3 runs to 15 residues. Germline-derived CDR1 and CDR2 are DFQATT and SNEGSKA (reference sequence). V lost 7 bases to trimming and J lost 1 base, with 19 bases between them. The CDR3, as DNA: TGCAGTGTTTCACCCGGACTGAGATGGAACACTGAAGCTTTCTTT. Its protein is CSVSPGLRWNTEAFF.

V usage is TRBV25-1 and J usage is TRBJ2-7, with 10 bases aligning to TRBD2. The V gene's germline CDR1 is MGHDK and CDR2 SYGVNS. This CDR3 is 17 amino acids long. The ends lost 4 bases at V and 7 bases at J; junction bases unmatched: 16. CDR3 protein: CASSALAGVSDVGEQYF. In nucleotides, the CDR3 is TGTGCCAGCAGTGCTCTAGCGGGAGTTTCAGATGTGGGGGAGCAGTACTTC.

This clonotype was seen a handful of times. The chain has TRBV20-1 and TRBJ1-1, with a weak D call TRBD1 (5 bases). The CDR3 has 14 residues. Germline V gene data show CDR1 as DFQATT and CDR2 as SNEGSKA (reference sequence). V lost 1 base and J lost 4, with 13 bases in between. In nucleotides, the CDR3 is TGCAGTGCTAGAGGACCAGGGCAGGGCACTGAAGCTTTCTTT. Translating it yields CSARGPGQGTEAFF.

V is TRBV7-6 and J is TRBJ2-1; D uncertain. Germline V CDR1 and CDR2: SGHVS, FNYEAQ. Deletions cut 2 bases from V and 7 bases from J, with 12 bases between. The CDR3 extends over 14 amino acids. CDR3 bases: TGTGCCAGCAGCTTAATCAGCGAGAGGAATGAGCAGTTCTTC. It is translated as CASSLISERNEQFF. Supplemented by reference TRBV7-6 and TRBJ2-1, the full variable domain reads GAGVSQSPRYKVTKRGQDVALRCDPISGHVSLYWYRQALGQGPEFLTYFNYEAQQDKSGLPNDRFSAERPEGSISTLTIQRTEQRDSAMYRCASSLISERNEQFFGPGTRLTVL.

The chain couples TRBV3-1 to TRBJ1-1; tentative D call: TRBD1 (6 bases). The CDR3 loop spans 14 amino acids. Trimming removed 8 bases at V and 3 bases at J, with 16 bases between. Germline values: CDR1 LGHDT, CDR2 YNNKEL (reference sequence). CDR3 DNA: TGTGCCAGCCGAGGAAGGAACAGGGACACTGAAGCTTTCTTT. Translation: CASRGRNRDTEAFF. Full variable domain (remainder filled in from reference TRBV3-1 and TRBJ1-1): DTAVSQTPKYLVTQMGNDKSIKCEQNLGHDTMYWYKQDSKKFLKIMFSYNNKELIINETVPNRFSPKSPDKAHLNLHINSLELGDSAVYFCASRGRNRDTEAFFGQGTRLTVV.

This clonotype was picked up a small number of times. The V call is TRBV20-1, the J call TRBJ2-3; D is unclear. The germline V and J ends were trimmed by 6 bases and 6 bases, with 13 bases remaining between them. CDR3 length equals 12 residues. Germline V gene lookup returns CDR1 DFQATT and CDR2 SNEGSKA (reference sequence). In DNA form, the CDR3 reads TGCAGTGCGCTTGGGAAGGACGATACGCAGTATTTT. Translating it yields CSALGKDDTQYF.

This clonotype was picked up one time. This rearrangement joins TRBV21-1 to TRBJ2-3; the listed D gene, TRBD2, was not tested against the DNA. TRBV21-1 is a documented pseudogene. The CDR3 runs to 13 residues. The CDR3 is CASSKVDSGTQYF. CDR3 nucleotide sequence: TGTGCCAGCAGCAAAGTCGATAGCGGGACGCAGTATTTT.

This clonotype has more than one count but fewer than ten. The rearrangement links TRBV29-1 to TRBJ2-1; 7 positions match TRBD2. Germline trimming cut 4 bases from V and 2 bases from J; bases unmatched to any gene: 8. The CDR3 has 15 amino acids. Germline values: CDR1 SQVTM, CDR2 ANQGSEA. CDR3: CSVVQFAGAYNEQFF. CDR3 DNA sequence: TGCAGCGTTGTTCAATTCGCGGGAGCCTACAATGAGCAGTTCTTC.

V usage is TRBV18 and J usage is TRBJ1-5; D not certain. This CDR3 is 17 amino acids long. V was clipped by 2 bases and J by 1 base, with 15 bases between them. Germline values: CDR1 KGHSH, CDR2 LQKENI. The CDR3 region is CASSPGRLGISNQPQHF. CDR3 in DNA: TGTGCCAGCTCACCAGGGCGTTTGGGGATCAGCAATCAGCCCCAGCATTTT.

This clonotype was detected only a few times. The chain employs TRBV6-2 or TRBV6-3 and TRBJ1-1, with D maybe TRBD1 (6 bases). This CDR3 has 14 amino acids. Trimming left V 6 bases short and J 5 bases short, with 16 bases between. Germline assignment: CDR1 MNHEY and CDR2 SVGEGT. CDR3 loop: CASRLAGAGTEAFF. DNA of the CDR3: TGTGCCAGCAGACTCGCGGGGGCAGGAACTGAAGCTTTCTTT.

This clonotype was counted only a few times. The chain is built from TRBV14 and TRBJ2-2, with unresolved D. The V and J ends lost 1 base and 1 base respectively, with 13 bases between them. Germline V gives CDR1 SGHDN, CDR2 FVKESK. The CDR3 is 17 residues long. The CDR3, as DNA: TGTGCCAGCAGCCAAGTATTGGGTCCGCTGAACACCGGGGAGCTGTTTTTT. Translation gives CASSQVLGPLNTGELFF. The variable domain in full, completed from reference TRBV14 and TRBJ2-2, reads EAGVTQFPSHSVIEKGQTVTLRCDPISGHDNLYWYRRVMGKEIKFLLHFVKESKQDESGMPNNRFLAERTGGTYSTLKVQPAELEDSGVYFCASSQVLGPLNTGELFFGEGSRLTVL.

This clonotype was seen only a few times. V gene TRBV5-6 combines with J gene TRBJ2-5; D is unresolved. The CDR3 runs to 14 residues. Germline CDR1 is SGHDT and CDR2 is YYEEEE. Between the trimmed V and J ends, which lost 1 base and 5 bases, there was a span of 12 bases. The CDR3 sequence: CASSLFTHPETQYF. The CDR3 DNA reads as TGTGCCAGCAGCTTGTTCACACACCCGGAGACCCAGTACTTC.

The rearrangement uses TRBV12-3 or TRBV12-4 and TRBJ2-3; possible D gene TRBD2, 5 bases. Trimming took 6 bases from V and 3 from J, leaving 10 bases between them. The CDR3 loop spans 13 amino acids. CDR3 loop: CASSLAETDTQYF. CDR3 DNA sequence: TGTGCCAGCAGCCTAGCAGAAACAGATACGCAGTATTTT.

There are many counts of this clonotype. The rearrangement joins TRBV12-3 or TRBV12-4 to TRBJ1-4; TRBD1 is a possible D gene (6 bases). The CDR3 totals 14 residues. The germline V and J ends were trimmed by 7 bases and 4 bases, with 13 bases remaining between them. CDR3 nucleotide sequence: TGTGCCAGCACCGATGACAGGTTTAATGAAAAACTGTTTTTT. Protein: CASTDDRFNEKLFF.